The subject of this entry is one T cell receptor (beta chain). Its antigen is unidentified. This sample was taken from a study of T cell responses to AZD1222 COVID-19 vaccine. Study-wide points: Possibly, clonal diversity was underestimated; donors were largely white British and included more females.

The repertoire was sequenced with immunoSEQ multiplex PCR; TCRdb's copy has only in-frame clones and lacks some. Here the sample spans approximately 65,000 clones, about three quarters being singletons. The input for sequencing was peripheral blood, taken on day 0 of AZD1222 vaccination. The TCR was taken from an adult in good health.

The CDR3 nucleotides are TGTGCCAGCAGTGTCGACTTCAGGAAGACCCAGTACTTC. Its translation is CASSVDFRKTQYF. The V gene is TRBV2, the J gene TRBJ2-5; no reliable D call. The CDR3 runs to 13 residues. The germline gives CDR1 SNHLY, CDR2 FYNNEI. The ends were cut back, 4 bases at V and 6 bases at J, with 12 bases in the middle.